This paragraph reports one T cell receptor beta chain. The data were taken from a study of blood T cell repertoires in COVID-19. Study as a whole: The study drew acute and convalescent COVID-19 samples from the United States, Italy and Spain.

Assay: immunoSEQ multiplex PCR; the TCRdb copy retains only in-frame clones and omits some. The sample lists 45,000 to 65,000 clones, about 80% occurring once. The receptor was isolated from a man aged 60 to 69 with acute or convalescent COVID-19. Material: peripheral blood.

CDR3: CASVDWGGEQETQYF. The CDR3 coding sequence is TGTGCCAGCGTCGATTGGGGCGGGGAACAAGAGACCCAGTACTTC. J is TRBJ2-5 and V is TRBV2, with a tentative D call TRBD2 (6 bases). The CDR3 has 15 amino acids. Germline V gene sequence: CDR1 SNHLY, CDR2 FYNNEI. V was pared by 8 bases and J by 2 bases, with 18 bases between. Supplemented by reference TRBV2 and TRBJ2-5, the full variable domain reads EPEVTQTPSHQVTQMGQEVILRCVPISNHLYFYWYRQILGQKVEFLVSFYNNEISEKSEIFDDQFSVERPDGSNFTLKIRSTKLEDSAMYFCASVDWGGEQETQYFGPGTRLLVL.